A single sample gave rise to the 25 T cell receptor beta chains below, sequenced in a study of T-cell reconstitution after alpha-beta-depleted transplantation in children. Molecular barcoding with unique molecular identifiers was used for the TCRbeta library. Each CDR3 protein gets one entry after TCRdb re-called the PCR reads with MiXCR. The profile covers 420,000 or so distinct CDR3 sequences, with roughly 10% appearing a single time and roughly 6% taken by the ten largest. Specimen: PBMCs from the stem cell graft donor, collected from the stem cell graft. Every receptor here comes from a human donor who donated a stem cell graft to a child with acute myeloid leukemia.

The chain employs TRBV29-1 and TRBJ2-3; D is perhaps TRBD1 (7 bases). CDR1 and CDR2 (germline): SQVTM, ANQGSEA. The CDR3 runs to 14 residues. Trimming shortened V by 3 bases and J by 3 bases, and 13 bases separated the two germline ends. CDR3 region: CSVERQGGTDTQYF. The DNA for the CDR3 is TGCAGCGTTGAGAGGCAGGGGGGAACAGATACGCAGTATTTT.

This clonotype has at least ten counts. This rearrangement joins TRBV5-5 to TRBJ1-5, with D possibly being TRBD1 (6 bases). The length of the CDR3 is 14 residues. Trimming removed 5 bases from V and 4 bases from J, with 13 bases in between. Germline CDR1 is SGHKS and CDR2 is YYEKEE (reference sequence). CDR3 protein: CASREGGENQPQHF. DNA for the CDR3: TGTGCCAGCAGGGAGGGGGGGGAAAATCAGCCCCAGCATTTT.

The CDR3 DNA sequence: TGTGCCAGCAGATTCGATGAAAAACTGTTTTTT. Encoded protein: CASRFDEKLFF. The V call is TRBV27, the J call TRBJ1-4; D gene ambiguous. The V end was cut by 6 bases, the J end by 6 bases, with 5 bases between. The CDR3 has 11 residues. CDR1 is MNHEY, CDR2 SMNVEV, per germline (reference sequence).

CDR3 sequence (DNA): TGCAGCGTGGTGATAGCGGGATCTGGGGCCAACGTCCTGACTTTC. Its protein product is CSVVIAGSGANVLTF. The chain has TRBV29-1 and TRBJ2-6; 8 bases line up with TRBD2. CDR1 and CDR2 (germline): SQVTM, ANQGSEA. The CDR3 runs to 15 residues. V was pared by 6 bases and J by 1 base, with 5 bases of the junction left unmatched.

Many counts were recorded for this clonotype. The V and J genes are TRBV5-8 and TRBJ2-5; D is perhaps TRBD1 (5 bases). The germline V and J ends were trimmed by 0 bases and 5 bases, with 14 bases remaining between them. CDR1 and CDR2 (germline): SGHTS, YDEGEE. The CDR3 consists of 15 residues. CDR3 sequence reads: CASSLEGRNGETQYF. The CDR3 coding sequence is TGTGCCAGCAGCTTGGAGGGGCGCAATGGGGAGACCCAGTACTTC.

In this sample, this clonotype turned up a few times. The V gene is TRBV5-1, the J gene TRBJ1-1, with 8 bases identical to TRBD1. CDR1 is SGHRS and CDR2 is YFSETQ in the germline V gene. Unmatched junction bases numbered 9, after V lost 2 bases and J lost 0 bases. The CDR3 extends over 17 amino acids. CDR3 nucleotide sequence: TGCGCCAGCAGCTTCCGAAGGTGGGACAGGATGAACACTGAAGCTTTCTTT. It encodes CASSFRRWDRMNTEAFF.

This clonotype was seen many times. The chain carries TRBV10-3 and TRBJ2-5; 7 nucleotides align to TRBD2. The CDR3 covers 14 residues. V was clipped by 9 bases and J by 5 bases; unmatched bases: 12. Germline V CDR1 and CDR2: ENHRY, SYGVKD. The CDR3 sequence is CAISPSGGAETQYF. As DNA, the CDR3 is TGTGCCATATCCCCTAGCGGTGGGGCGGAGACCCAGTACTTC.

This clonotype showed up just a few times. The chain joins TRBV7-2 to TRBJ2-3, with D unclear. The CDR3 covers 10 residues. In germline, CDR1 is SGHTA, CDR2 FQGNSA. V gave up 5 bases and J gave up 7 bases, with 4 bases separating them. In DNA form, the CDR3 reads TGTGCCAGCAGCCAAAATACGCAGTATTTT. The encoded protein is CASSQNTQYF.

Of note for this clonotype: Since a much larger clone is just one base distant, this may be a read error. The J gene is TRBJ1-6, the V gene TRBV10-3, with D unclear. Germline CDR1 reads ENHRY; CDR2 reads SYGVKD. The CDR3 runs to 17 residues. The ends were cut back, 6 bases at V and 0 bases at J, with 15 bases in the middle. In DNA form, the CDR3 reads TGTGCCATCAGCGGTGAACCGGGGAGCTCCTATAATTCACCCCTCCACTTT. Its translation: CAISGEPGSSYNSPLHF.

This clonotype was counted ten times or more. This chain connects TRBV5-8 to TRBJ2-2; D gene ambiguous. The CDR3 runs to 15 residues. The V gene's germline CDR1 is SGHTS and CDR2 YDEGEE. Deletions cut 0 bases from V and 1 base from J, with 7 bases between. The CDR3 spells CASSLAVRNTGELFF. In DNA form, the CDR3 reads TGTGCCAGCAGCTTGGCCGTTCGGAACACCGGGGAGCTGTTTTTT.

The table lists this clonotype with many counts. The rearrangement joins TRBV5-1 to TRBJ2-3; 8 positions agree with TRBD2. V shed 0 bases, J shed 3 bases, and the junction held 6 bases outside the gene matches. This CDR3 spans 16 amino acids. Looked up from germline, CDR1 is SGHRS and CDR2 is YFSETQ. This CDR3 reads CASSLGLAGKTDTQYF. The CDR3 DNA sequence: TGCGCCAGCAGCTTGGGCTTAGCGGGGAAAACAGATACGCAGTATTTT. Complete variable domain (other parts from reference TRBV5-1 and TRBJ2-3): KAGVTQTPRYLIKTRGQQVTLSCSPISGHRSVSWYQQTPGQGLQFLFEYFSETQRNKGNFPGRFSGRQFSNSRSEMNVSTLELGDSALYLCASSLGLAGKTDTQYFGPGTRLTVL.

This clonotype appeared a few times. The chain recombines TRBV7-2 with TRBJ2-7; D is unresolved. CDR3 length: 14 amino acids. Germline V gene sequence: CDR1 SGHTA, CDR2 FQGNSA. V lost 5 bases, J lost 0 bases, and 11 bases lay in between. The CDR3 spells CASSIDTYSYEQYF. The CDR3 DNA sequence: TGTGCCAGCAGCATAGACACCTACTCCTACGAGCAGTACTTC. Using reference TRBV7-2 and TRBJ2-7 for the parts outside the CDR3, the full variable domain is GAGVSQSPSNKVTEKGKDVELRCDPISGHTALYWYRQSLGQGLEFLIYFQGNSAPDKSGLPSDRFSAERTGGSVSTLTIQRTQQEDSAVYLCASSIDTYSYEQYFGPGTRLTVT.

V usage is TRBV5-1 and J usage is TRBJ1-1; 7 nucleotides align to TRBD1. From germline, CDR1 is SGHRS and CDR2 YFSETQ. The CDR3 consists of 15 residues. V lost 0 bases to trimming and J lost 3 bases; unmatched junction nucleotides: 5. The CDR3 sequence is CASSLVTGAYTEAFF. DNA of the CDR3: TGCGCCAGCAGCTTGGTCACAGGGGCATACACTGAAGCTTTCTTT.

The rearrangement links TRBV6-2 or TRBV6-3 to TRBJ2-7, with TRBD1 identical over 9 bases. The CDR3 runs 15 residues. Germline V gives CDR1 MNHEY, CDR2 SVGEGT. V shed 7 bases and J 5 bases; nucleotides not matched to a gene: 12. CDR3 region: CASTTGTGNSDEQYF. The CDR3 DNA sequence: TGTGCCAGCACCACCGGGACAGGGAATTCGGACGAGCAGTACTTC.

This chain uses TRBV6-2 or TRBV6-3 with TRBJ2-3; TRBD2 matches 7 bases. The CDR3 is 13 amino acids. V shed 4 bases, J shed 3 bases, and the junction held 1 base outside the gene matches. From germline, CDR1 is MNHEY and CDR2 SVGEGT. In DNA, the CDR3 is TGTGCCAGCAGTTCCGGGAGGACAGATACGCAGTATTTT. Translated: CASSSGRTDTQYF.

This clonotype came up many times. The gene calls are TRBV5-5 and TRBJ2-2, with D uncertain. Germline CDR1 SGHKS, CDR2 YYEKEE (reference sequence). V was pared by 4 bases and J by 4 bases, with 17 bases between. The CDR3 is 16 amino acids. The CDR3 protein is CASSLGSWVGTGELFF. CDR3 coding DNA: TGTGCCAGCAGCCTCGGCAGTTGGGTAGGCACCGGGGAGCTGTTTTTT.

This chain joins TRBV10-3 and TRBJ2-2; D is undetermined. The germline V gene encodes CDR1 ENHRY and CDR2 SYGVKD. The V gene lost 11 bases and the J gene lost 4 bases, with 20 bases spanning the gap. CDR3 length equals 15 residues. The CDR3: CAVSPTNIRTGELFF. CDR3 nucleotide sequence: TGTGCCGTTAGCCCGACGAATATACGCACCGGGGAGCTGTTTTTT.

The chain links TRBV7-2 to TRBJ2-2; TRBD2 agrees at 11 bases. Germline assignment: CDR1 SGHTA and CDR2 FQGNSA. The CDR3 has 15 residues. V was clipped by 1 base and J by 6 bases; unmatched bases: 1. This chain's CDR3 is CASSLVLAGAGELFF. For the CDR3, the DNA is TGTGCCAGCAGCTTAGTACTAGCGGGAGCCGGGGAGCTGTTTTTT.

This clonotype showed up just a few times. The chain recombines TRBV20-1 with TRBJ2-1, with 10 bases matching TRBD2. Germline CDR1 reads DFQATT; CDR2 reads SNEGSKA (reference sequence). This CDR3 is 16 amino acids long. The trim removed 0 bases at V and 0 bases at J, leaving 2 bases unmatched. CDR3 sequence reads: CSARELAGDSYNEQFF. CDR3 bases: TGCAGTGCTAGAGAGCTAGCGGGGGACTCCTACAATGAGCAGTTCTTC.

This clonotype was observed at least ten times. CDR3 residues: CASSVLELETGSAQYF. The DNA for the CDR3 is TGCGCCAGCAGCGTACTCGAACTCGAAACAGGGAGCGCGCAGTATTTT. This chain joins TRBV5-1 and TRBJ2-3; maybe TRBD1 (6 bases). V shed 4 bases and J shed 10 bases, with 25 bases lying between them. The length of the CDR3 is 16 residues. Germline V CDR1 and CDR2: SGHRS, YFSETQ.

The chain has TRBV20-1 and TRBJ2-5; TRBD2 matches 7 bases. Per germline, CDR1 DFQATT and CDR2 SNEGSKA (reference sequence). The trim removed 2 bases at V and 1 base at J, leaving 4 bases unmatched. The length of the CDR3 is 14 residues. The CDR3 DNA reads TGCAGTGCTAGAATAGCGGGCCTCCAAGAGACCCAGTACTTC. Amino acid sequence: CSARIAGLQETQYF.

The sample holds a few counts of this clonotype. The chain carries TRBV12-3 or TRBV12-4 and TRBJ1-1, with D perhaps matching TRBD1 (5 bases). The V end lost 5 bases, the J end lost 0 bases, and 7 bases lay between the germline ends. This CDR3 has 13 amino acids. The CDR3, as DNA: TGTGCCAGCAGTATGACAGTGAACACTGAAGCTTTCTTT. As protein: CASSMTVNTEAFF.

The table lists this clonotype with a few counts. The chain combines TRBV20-1 with TRBJ2-5; TRBD2 agrees at 12 bases. This CDR3 is built from 18 residues. Unmatched junction bases numbered 15, after V lost 3 bases and J lost 4 bases. The V gene's germline CDR1 is DFQATT and CDR2 SNEGSKA (reference sequence). The CDR3 spells CSASGSLVTSGRLETQYF. As DNA, the CDR3 is TGCAGTGCTAGTGGGAGTCTAGTAACTAGCGGGAGGTTAGAGACCCAGTACTTC.

In this sample, this clonotype turned up many times. The chain joins TRBV20-1 to TRBJ2-5, with TRBD1 matching over 7 bases. The junction had 9 bases not matched to a gene; V was cut back by 6 bases and J by 5 bases. The germline CDR1 and CDR2 sequences are DFQATT and SNEGSKA (reference sequence). The length of the CDR3 is 13 residues. The CDR3 DNA is TGCAGTGCCCGAAGGACAGGTTGGGAGACCCAGTACTTC. It translates to CSARRTGWETQYF.

This clonotype turned up a few times. This sequence joins TRBV19 and TRBJ2-1; 7 positions agree with TRBD2. Per germline, CDR1 LNHDA and CDR2 SQIVND (reference sequence). This CDR3 is 13 amino acids long. The trim removed 1 base at V and 8 bases at J, leaving 2 bases unmatched. CDR3: CASSIVGGDEQFF. The CDR3 bases are TGTGCCAGTAGTATAGTTGGGGGGGATGAGCAGTTCTTC.